This T cell receptor (beta chain) was sequenced for a study of blood T cell repertoires in COVID-19. Study at large: PBMCs, B-cell-depleted T cells, or T cells were the source of the cDNA or gDNA that made up the material.

Original processing methods: How many nucleated cells were present was estimated from reference gene primer amplification. Sequencing was performed with immunoSEQ multiplex PCR; in TCRdb, only in-frame clones are kept and a portion is missing. Clone size and the V and J calls come from that table; the DNA yielded D and trimming. The table records roughly 200,000 clones, about 86% of them present only once. This sequence originates from a woman in her thirties with active or convalescent COVID-19. Sequenced input: peripheral blood.

CDR3 in DNA: TGTGCCAGCAGCACCGGGACAGGGACGAACACCGGGGAGCTGTTTTTT. Its translation is CASSTGTGTNTGELFF. V usage is TRBV3-1 (or the pseudogene TRBV3-2) and J usage is TRBJ2-2; 9 bases match TRBD1. The V gene end was trimmed by 5 bases and the J gene end by 0 bases; junction bases not matched to a gene: 4. Germline CDR1 reads LGHDT; CDR2 reads YNNKEL (reference sequence). The CDR3 loop spans 16 amino acids.